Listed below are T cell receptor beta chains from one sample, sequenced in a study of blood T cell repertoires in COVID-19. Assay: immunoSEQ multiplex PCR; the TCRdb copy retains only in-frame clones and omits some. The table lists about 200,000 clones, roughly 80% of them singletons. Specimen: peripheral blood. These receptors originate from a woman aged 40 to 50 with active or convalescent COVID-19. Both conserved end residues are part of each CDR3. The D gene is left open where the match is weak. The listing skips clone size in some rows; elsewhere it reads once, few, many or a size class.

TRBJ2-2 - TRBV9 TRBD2 CASSVASGNTGELFF TGTGCCAGCAGCGTAGCTAGCGGGAACACCGGGGAGCTGTTTTTT
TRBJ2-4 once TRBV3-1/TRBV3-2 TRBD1 CASLGQDNVLAKNIQYF TGTGCCAGCTTGGGACAGGACAATGTCTTAGCCAAAAACATTCAGTACTTC
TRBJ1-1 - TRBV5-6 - CASSSGTQAFF TGTGCCAGCAGCAGCGGGACACAAGCTTTCTTT
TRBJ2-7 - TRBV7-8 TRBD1 CASSLAGQGTYEQYF TGTGCCAGCAGCTTAGCGGGACAGGGCACCTACGAGCAGTACTTC
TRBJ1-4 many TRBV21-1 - CASSKAQGANEKLFF TGTGCCAGCAGCAAAGCGCAGGGGGCTAATGAAAAACTGTTTTTT
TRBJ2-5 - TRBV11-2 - CASSLRPALVGETQYF TGTGCCAGCAGCCTTCGCCCGGCACTAGTTGGGGAGACCCAGTACTTC
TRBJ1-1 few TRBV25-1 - CASSLLRRGNTEAFF TGTGCCAGCAGCTTACTGAGGCGGGGGAACACTGAAGCTTTCTTT
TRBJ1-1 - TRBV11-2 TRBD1 CASSLPWTGSEAFF TGTGCCAGCAGCTTGCCCTGGACAGGGTCTGAAGCTTTCTTT
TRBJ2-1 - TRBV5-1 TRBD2 CASRSTSGAVSEQFF TGCGCCAGCAGGTCGACTAGCGGGGCAGTGAGTGAGCAGTTCTTC
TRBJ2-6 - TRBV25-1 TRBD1 CASEGTGVSGANVLTF TGTGCCAGCGAGGGGACAGGGGTCTCTGGGGCCAACGTCCTGACTTTC
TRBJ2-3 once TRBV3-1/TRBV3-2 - CASSGTRTETDTQYF TGTGCCAGCAGCGGTACAAGGACAGAAACAGATACGCAGTATTTT
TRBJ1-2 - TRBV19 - CASNMEEGRNYGYTF TGTGCCAGTAACATGGAGGAAGGCAGAAACTATGGCTACACCTTC
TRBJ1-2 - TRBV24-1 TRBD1 CATSDSPGTGEVGYTF TGTGCCACCAGTGATAGTCCCGGGACAGGGGAGGTTGGCTACACCTTC
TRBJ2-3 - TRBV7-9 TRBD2 CASSLSSPTSADTQYF TGTGCCAGCAGCTTAAGCTCCCCAACTAGCGCAGATACGCAGTATTTT
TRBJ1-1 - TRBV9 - CASSAGGGNTEAFF TGTGCCAGCAGCGCAGGTGGAGGGAACACTGAAGCTTTCTTT
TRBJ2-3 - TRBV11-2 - CASSLGTSTDTQYF TGTGCCAGCAGCCTGGGGACTAGCACAGATACGCAGTATTTT
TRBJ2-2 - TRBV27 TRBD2 CASRPGLALNTGELFF TGTGCCAGCAGACCCGGACTAGCGTTAAACACCGGGGAGCTGTTTTTT
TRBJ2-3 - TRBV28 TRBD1 CASSRQGTSTDTQYF TGTGCCAGCAGCCGACAGGGTACTAGCACAGATACGCAGTATTTT
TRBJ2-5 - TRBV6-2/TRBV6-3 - CASSYGQKETQYF TGTGCCAGCAGTTACGGACAGAAAGAGACCCAGTACTTC
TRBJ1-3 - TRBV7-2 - CASSLSVAQGSGNTIYF TGTGCCAGCAGCTTATCGGTAGCACAGGGATCTGGAAACACCATATATTTT
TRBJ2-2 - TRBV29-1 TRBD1 CSVSPTGVAGELFF TGCAGCGTCTCACCAACAGGGGTAGCCGGGGAGCTGTTTTTT
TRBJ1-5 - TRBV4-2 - CASSQRGSDYSNQPQHF TGTGCCAGCAGCCAGCGAGGGTCGGATTATAGCAATCAGCCCCAGCATTTT
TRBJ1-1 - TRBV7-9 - CASSLVGVTEAFF TGTGCCAGCAGCTTAGTAGGGGTTACTGAAGCTTTCTTT
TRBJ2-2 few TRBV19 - CASSRTGELFF TGTGCCAGCTCGAGGACCGGGGAGCTGTTTTTT
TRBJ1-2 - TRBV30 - CAWTYQGGYYGYTF TGTGCCTGGACTTATCAGGGTGGCTACTATGGCTACACCTTC
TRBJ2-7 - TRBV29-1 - CSVETRTSYEQYF TGCAGCGTAGAAACTCGAACGAGCTACGAGCAGTACTTC
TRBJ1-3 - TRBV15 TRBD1 CATSRDRGSGNTIYF TGTGCCACCAGCCGGGACAGGGGCTCTGGAAACACCATATATTTT
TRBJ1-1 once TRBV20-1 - CSAPGATEAFF TGCAGTGCCCCAGGGGCCACGGAGGCTTTCTTT
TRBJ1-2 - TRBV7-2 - CASSLGQQIYGYTF TGTGCCAGCAGCTTAGGACAACAGATCTATGGCTACACCTTC
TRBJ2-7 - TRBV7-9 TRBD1 CASRGQGTYEQYF TGTGCCAGCAGAGGACAGGGTACCTACGAGCAGTACTTC
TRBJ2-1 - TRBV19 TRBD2 CASRTSGSFFNEQFF TGTGCCAGTAGGACTAGCGGGTCGTTTTTCAATGAGCAGTTCTTC
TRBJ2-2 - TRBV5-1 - CASSLGSRENTGELFF TGCGCCAGCAGCTTGGGTAGTAGAGAGAACACCGGGGAGCTGTTTTTT
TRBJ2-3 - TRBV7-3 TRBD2 CASSPRTSGGTDTQYF TGTGCCAGCAGCCCTCGGACTAGCGGGGGCACAGATACGCAGTATTTT
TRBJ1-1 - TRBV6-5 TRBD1 CASLQGAKTEAFF TGTGCCAGCCTTCAGGGGGCGAAGACTGAAGCTTTCTTT
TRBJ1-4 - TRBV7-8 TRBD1 CASSLATGGGLARTNEKLFF TGTGCCAGCAGCTTAGCCACAGGGGGCGGCTTGGCCCGCACTAATGAAAAACTGTTTTTT
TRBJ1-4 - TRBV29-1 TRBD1 CSVRQGASNEKLFF TGCAGCGTTCGACAGGGGGCGTCTAATGAAAAACTGTTTTTT
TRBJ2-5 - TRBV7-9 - CASRSPGHSRETQYF TGTGCCAGCAGGTCCCCGGGACACTCGAGGGAGACCCAGTACTTC
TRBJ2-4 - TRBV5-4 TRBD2 CASSPGGAGGFYIQYF TGTGCCAGCAGCCCCGGAGGAGCGGGAGGTTTCTACATTCAGTACTTC
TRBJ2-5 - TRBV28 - CASSLFGGLQTQYF TGTGCCAGCAGTTTATTCGGGGGGCTCCAGACCCAGTACTTC
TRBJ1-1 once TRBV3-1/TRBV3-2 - CASSQVRVEDTEAFF TGTGCCAGCAGCCAAGTCAGAGTTGAGGACACTGAAGCTTTCTTT
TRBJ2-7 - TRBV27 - CASSLLRGEQYF TGTGCCAGCAGTTTACTTCGGGGGGAGCAGTACTTC
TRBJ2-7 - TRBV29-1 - CSVGRDNSYEQYF TGCAGCGTTGGTCGGGATAACTCCTACGAGCAGTACTTC
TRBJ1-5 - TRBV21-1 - CASSKRDRVNQPQHF TGTGCCAGCAGCAAAAGGGACAGGGTAAATCAGCCCCAGCATTTT
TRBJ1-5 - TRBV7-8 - CASSLVAGAGEPQHF TGTGCCAGCAGCTTAGTCGCTGGGGCGGGGGAGCCCCAGCATTTT
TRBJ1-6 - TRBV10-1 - CASKPYRTRLVSLHF TGCGCCAGCAAACCCTACCGAACCCGGCTAGTTTCCCTCCACTTT
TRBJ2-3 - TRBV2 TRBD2 CASSRTSGSTDTQYF TGTGCCAGCAGCCGGACTAGCGGGAGCACAGATACGCAGTATTTT
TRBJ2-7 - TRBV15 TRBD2 CATSVGWGRALDEQYF TGTGCCACCAGCGTGGGTTGGGGGAGGGCTCTAGACGAGCAGTACTTC
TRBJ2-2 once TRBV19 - CATPERKGDDPGELFF TGTGCCACTCCAGAGAGGAAAGGCGATGATCCCGGGGAGCTGTTTTTT
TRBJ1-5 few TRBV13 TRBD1 CASSLRDSEPNQPQHF TGTGCCAGCAGCCTCCGGGACAGTGAGCCTAATCAGCCCCAGCATTTT
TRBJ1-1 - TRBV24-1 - CATSGRSTRGNTEAFF TGTGCCACCAGTGGGCGGTCGACGCGGGGAAACACTGAAGCTTTCTTT
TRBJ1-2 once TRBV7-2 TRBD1 CASSSTSGTGAGYTF TGTGCCAGCAGCTCTACTTCCGGGACAGGGGCCGGCTACACCTTC
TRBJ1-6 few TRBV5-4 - CASSLGQYNSPLHF TGTGCCAGCAGCTTGGGGCAGTATAATTCACCCCTCCACTTT
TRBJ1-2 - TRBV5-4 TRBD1 CASSPGQGRGYTF TGTGCCAGCAGCCCTGGACAGGGACGCGGCTACACCTTC
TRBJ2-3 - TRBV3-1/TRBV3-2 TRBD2 CASSQDRLAGVQDRTDTQYF TGTGCCAGCAGCCAAGATCGGCTAGCGGGGGTTCAGGATAGGACAGATACGCAGTATTTT
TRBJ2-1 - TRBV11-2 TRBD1 CASSLERTGYNEQFF TGTGCCAGCAGCTTAGAGAGGACAGGGTACAATGAGCAGTTCTTC
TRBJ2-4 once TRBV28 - CASLTPGSGAKNIQYF TGTGCCAGCCTCACGCCAGGGTCTGGGGCCAAAAACATTCAGTACTTC
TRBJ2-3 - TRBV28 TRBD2 CASSRGDWFATSGDPDTQYF TGTGCCAGCAGCCGCGGGGATTGGTTCGCGACTAGCGGGGACCCAGATACGCAGTATTTT